The 15 T cell receptor beta chains given below trace back to one sample, sequenced in a study of CD8+ T cells in alopecia areata. TCR sequencing used cDNA made by reverse transcription of extracted RNA. Data came from immunoSEQ multiplex PCR; TCRdb stores just in-frame clones and leaves some out. The data contain some 200,000 clones, 43% of them singletons. Sample treatment: oral pan-JAK inhibitor, 5-10 mg twice daily. Material: CD4+ T cells sorted from blood, obtained at approximately week 39, from a patient treated with tofacitinib. These receptors were obtained from a human donor with alopecia areata.

This clone was seen a handful of times. The rearrangement uses TRBV5-1 and TRBJ2-1; D gene ambiguous. V was cut by 0 bases and J by 10 bases, with 11 bases left in between. This CDR3 comprises 13 residues. Germline CDR1 is SGHRS and CDR2 is YFSETQ. As DNA, the CDR3 is TGCGCCAGCAGCTTGGAAGAAAGTAAAGAGCAGTTCTTC. Translation: CASSLEESKEQFF.

The chain carries TRBV29-1 and TRBJ2-3, with 7 positions matching TRBD2. Trimming at V came to 4 bases and at J to 1 base, leaving 2 bases not matched to a gene. Germline assignment: CDR1 SQVTM and CDR2 ANQGSEA. CDR3 length: 13 amino acids. The CDR3 sequence: CSVGAGGTDTQYF. CDR3 bases: TGCAGCGTTGGCGCGGGAGGCACAGATACGCAGTATTTT.

This clone has more than one count but fewer than ten. The chain links TRBV29-1 to TRBJ1-5; tentative D call: TRBD1 (5 bases). CDR1 and CDR2 from the germline V gene are SQVTM and ANQGSEA. V lost 3 bases and J lost 6, with 9 bases in between. CDR3 length equals 12 residues. CDR3 nucleotide sequence: TGCAGCGTTGAGAGGGACGGTCAGCCCCAGCATTTT. It specifies CSVERDGQPQHF.

The chain couples TRBV5-1 to TRBJ2-6, with 7 nucleotides matching TRBD1. CDR3 length: 17 amino acids. Looked up from germline, CDR1 is SGHRS and CDR2 is YFSETQ. J lost 3 bases, V lost 0 bases, and 6 bases had no gene match. CDR3 loop: CASSLVSGGGGANVLTF. For the CDR3, the DNA is TGCGCCAGCAGCTTGGTGTCAGGGGGTGGTGGGGCCAACGTCCTGACTTTC.

In DNA, the CDR3 is TGCGCCAGCTCCGGGACAGGGTTAAATACGCAGTATTTT. Its protein is CASSGTGLNTQYF. V usage is TRBV4-1 and J usage is TRBJ2-3; TRBD1 aligns across 9 bases. Losses at the gene ends were 8 bases for V and 7 bases for J; bases not matched to a gene: 7. Germline V CDR1 and CDR2: MGHRA, YSYEKL. CDR3 size: 13 residues.

This rearrangement joins TRBV29-1 to TRBJ2-2, with no clear D. With 1 base removed from V and 7 bases from J, the gap between germline ends came to 10 bases. This CDR3 comprises 13 residues. CDR1 is SQVTM and CDR2 is ANQGSEA in the germline V gene. Here the CDR3 reads CSVEVWEFGELFF. The CDR3 DNA follows: TGCAGCGTTGAAGTGTGGGAATTCGGGGAGCTGTTTTTT.

The chain joins TRBV2 to TRBJ2-1; D gene ambiguous. V was pared by 7 bases and J by 3 bases, with 4 bases between. Germline V gives CDR1 SNHLY, CDR2 FYNNEI. The CDR3 loop spans 11 amino acids. DNA for the CDR3: TGTGCCAGCAACCTCTACAATGAGCAGTTCTTC. It is translated as CASNLYNEQFF.

As for this clone: The junction differs from germline at one of its ends, possibly a read error. The chain is built from TRBV30 and TRBJ2-1, with D possibly matching TRBD2 (6 bases). This CDR3 is 13 amino acids long. Germline V lookup: CDR1 GTSNPN, CDR2 SVGIG (reference sequence). The CDR3 nucleotides are TGTGCCTGGAGTGTAGGAGGGCCGGCCAGCGCTATCTTC. Encoded protein: CAWSVGGPASAIF.

The V and J genes are TRBV7-7 and TRBJ2-3, with 11 bases lining up with TRBD2. CDR1 SSHAT and CDR2 FNYEAQ come from the germline V gene (reference sequence). The V and J ends lost 3 bases and 6 bases, in that order; junction bases with no gene match: 2. The CDR3 length is 14 residues. The CDR3, as DNA: TGTGCCAGCAGCTTTAGCGGGAGGGTGGATACGCAGTATTTT. It yields the protein CASSFSGRVDTQYF.

The chain combines TRBV9 with TRBJ2-5; D call uncertain. Germline V CDR1 and CDR2: SGDLS, YYNGEE. The CDR3 covers 14 residues. The V end lost 2 bases, the J end lost 7 bases, and 15 bases lay between the germline ends. The CDR3 protein is CASSVDSPARTQYF. CDR3 in DNA: TGTGCCAGCAGCGTTGACTCACCGGCGCGGACCCAGTACTTC.

The chain carries TRBV29-1 and TRBJ2-5; D call uncertain. Germline values: CDR1 SQVTM, CDR2 ANQGSEA. The CDR3 covers 13 residues. V shed 2 bases and J shed 4 bases, with 11 bases lying between them. CDR3 in amino acids: CSVETPPGETQYF. The CDR3 nucleotides are TGCAGCGTTGAAACTCCGCCGGGAGAGACCCAGTACTTC.

This sequence joins TRBV6-5 and TRBJ2-4; maybe TRBD2 (6 bases). Trimming stripped 0 bases from V and 4 bases from J, with 10 bases between. The CDR3 contains 15 residues. Germline V gene data show CDR1 as MNHEY and CDR2 as SVGAGI. CDR3 DNA sequence: TGTGCCAGCAGTTACTCGCGGGACTCAAAAAACATTCAGTACTTC. Its translation: CASSYSRDSKNIQYF.

This clone was observed a handful of times. The gene calls are TRBV20-1 and TRBJ1-5, with D unclear. This CDR3 has 11 amino acids. From germline, CDR1 is DFQATT and CDR2 SNEGSKA (reference sequence). Trimming took 0 bases from V and 7 from J, leaving 4 bases between them. For the CDR3, the DNA is TGCAGTGCTAGAGAGTTGCAGCCCCAGCATTTT. Translating it yields CSARELQPQHF.

In this sample, this clone turned up once. The CDR3 coding sequence is TGCGCCAGCAGGGTGACAGCTCAAGAGACCCAGTACTTC. It translates to CASRVTAQETQYF. This chain links TRBV5-1 with TRBJ2-5, with D perhaps TRBD1 (5 bases). V was trimmed by 5 bases and J by 2 bases, leaving 10 bases between them. In germline, CDR1 is SGHRS, CDR2 YFSETQ. This CDR3 has 13 residues.

The V call is TRBV7-2, the J call TRBJ2-7, with D possibly matching TRBD1 (5 bases). The CDR3 length is 14 residues. Trimming pared 6 bases from V and 2 bases from J, leaving 14 bases between. Germline V gene data show CDR1 as SGHTA and CDR2 as FQGNSA. For the CDR3, the DNA is TGTGCCAGCAGTACAGGTTTTCTTACCTACGAGCAGTACTTC. As protein: CASSTGFLTYEQYF.